The 27 T cell receptor beta chains reported below all come from one sample, sequenced in a study of cytomegalovirus exposure and HLA in healthy donors. The PCR was carried out with 60 Vbeta primers and 13 Jbeta primers. Data came from immunoSEQ multiplex PCR; TCRdb stores just in-frame clones and leaves some out. The sample carries 200,000 to 300,000 clones, around 80% recorded once. The specimen sequenced was PBMCs. Every receptor here comes from a boy aged 5-17 years in good health and CMV-seronegative.

The V gene is TRBV5-4, the J gene TRBJ2-7; 8 positions agree with TRBD2. Germline trimming cut 3 bases from V and 6 bases from J; bases unmatched to any gene: 5. The CDR3 sequence is 13 residues long. Germline V lookup: CDR1 SGHNT, CDR2 YYREEE (reference sequence). The CDR3 DNA reads TGTGCCAGCAGCTCCAGCGGGAGTCGCGAGCAGTACTTC. Protein product: CASSSSGSREQYF.

This clone came up a few times. The gene calls are TRBV7-8 and TRBJ2-1, with no clear D. The length of the CDR3 is 16 residues. Germline values: CDR1 SGHVS, CDR2 FQNEAQ. V dropped 5 bases and J dropped 0 bases, with 14 bases sitting between them. CDR3 loop: CASSPESQSSYNEQFF. The DNA for the CDR3 is TGTGCCAGCAGCCCGGAGAGCCAAAGCTCCTACAATGAGCAGTTCTTC.

This clone showed up just once. The chain has TRBV19 and TRBJ1-2; D is perhaps TRBD1 (6 bases). Germline values: CDR1 LNHDA, CDR2 SQIVND (reference sequence). Trimming removed 8 bases at V and 5 bases at J, with 21 bases between. The CDR3 is 15 amino acids. As DNA, the CDR3 is TGTGCCAGTGTTGACTCGACAGGTGTTTGGTATGGCTACACCTTC. Its translation: CASVDSTGVWYGYTF.

The sample holds a few counts of this clone. This chain connects TRBV11-3 to TRBJ1-1; 9 bases align to TRBD1. From germline, CDR1 is SGHNT and CDR2 YENEEA. The CDR3 is 15 amino acids. V gave up 5 bases and J gave up 1 base; unmatched junction bases: 5. The CDR3 reads CASSHRGRGNTEAFF. The DNA of the CDR3 is TGTGCCAGCAGCCACAGGGGGCGGGGGAACACTGAAGCTTTCTTT.

The chain recombines TRBV18 with TRBJ2-1, with D hard to call. This CDR3 has 12 amino acids. V was shortened by 2 bases and J by 8 bases, with 7 bases between the two germline ends. The V gene's germline CDR1 is KGHSH and CDR2 LQKENI. CDR3 sequence: CASSPSNDEQFF. The DNA of the CDR3 is TGTGCCAGCTCACCATCTAACGATGAGCAGTTCTTC.

The V and J genes are TRBV27 and TRBJ1-2; a possible D gene is TRBD1 (6 bases). In germline, CDR1 is MNHEY, CDR2 SMNVEV (reference sequence). The CDR3 covers 13 residues. Trimming took off 5 bases at V and 0 bases at J, with 7 bases between the two ends. CDR3 in amino acids: CASSRQANYGYTF. In DNA form, the CDR3 reads TGTGCCAGCAGTAGACAGGCTAACTATGGCTACACCTTC.

This clone was seen a few times. As DNA, the CDR3 is TGTGCCAGCAGCAGGCAGGGGGTCACTGAAGCTTTCTTT. Its translation: CASSRQGVTEAFF. The chain has TRBV11-3 and TRBJ1-1; 7 bases map to TRBD1. The length of the CDR3 is 13 residues. CDR1 and CDR2 (germline): SGHNT, YENEEA. Trimming cost V 5 bases and J 4 bases; bases outside gene matches: 4.

The chain recombines TRBV27 with TRBJ1-1; possible D gene TRBD1, 6 bases. V was cut by 6 bases and J by 1 base, with 21 bases left in between. Germline V CDR1 and CDR2: MNHEY, SMNVEV (reference sequence). The CDR3 length is 17 residues. The CDR3 DNA sequence: TGTGCCAGCAGACCGGGGACATGGACAGATCAGAACACTGAAGCTTTCTTT. This sequence encodes CASRPGTWTDQNTEAFF.

The chain is built from TRBV5-1 and TRBJ2-2, with 7 bases lining up with TRBD2. The CDR3 spans 14 residues. Germline-derived CDR1 and CDR2 are SGHRS and YFSETQ. With V trimmed by 4 bases and J by 6 bases, 6 bases remained unmatched. CDR3 protein: CASSPGGGAGELFF. The CDR3 DNA follows: TGCGCCAGCAGCCCGGGAGGAGGGGCCGGGGAGCTGTTTTTT.

The chain joins TRBV27 to TRBJ1-5; TRBD1 matches 7 bases. The V gene's germline CDR1 is MNHEY and CDR2 SMNVEV (reference sequence). After removal of 6 bases from V and 5 bases from J, the junction contained 4 bases not matched to a gene. The CDR3 totals 13 residues. CDR3 bases: TGTGCCAGCAGGGACAGGCGGGATCAGCCCCAGCATTTT. It codes for CASRDRRDQPQHF.

This clone was detected only once. Its ends do not fully match the called genes, so a read error is possible. CDR3 in amino acids: CASTLGRGAFTDTQYF. The CDR3 DNA sequence: TGCGCCAGCACCTTGGGGCGGGGGGCCTTTACAGATACGCAGTATTTT. The V and J genes are TRBV5-1 and TRBJ2-3; 8 nucleotides agree with TRBD2. The length of the CDR3 is 16 residues. The germline gives CDR1 SGHRS, CDR2 YFSETQ.

The chain's CDR3 is CASSLWVAGSYEQYF. The CDR3 coding sequence is TGTGCCAGCAGCTTGTGGGTAGCGGGGTCCTACGAGCAGTACTTC. The chain carries TRBV5-5 and TRBJ2-7; 8 nucleotides align to TRBD2. V was clipped by 1 base and J by 1 base; unmatched bases: 4. CDR1 SGHKS and CDR2 YYEKEE come from the germline V gene (reference sequence). The CDR3 sequence is 15 residues long. The full variable domain, its missing parts supplied by reference TRBV5-5 and TRBJ2-7, is DAGVTQSPTHLIKTRGQQVTLRCSPISGHKSVSWYQQVLGQGPQFIFQYYEKEERGRGNFPDRFSARQFPNYSSELNVNALLLGDSALYLCASSLWVAGSYEQYFGPGTRLTVT.

The genes are TRBV15 and TRBJ2-5; TRBD1 aligns across 9 bases. The DNA end favors TRBJ2-7, so the J call may be wrong. Germline loops: CDR1 LNHNV, CDR2 YYDKDF (reference sequence). CDR3 length equals 16 residues. The CDR3 nucleotides are TGTGCCACCAGCAGGGAGAAACAGGGGGCGGGGGACGAGCAGTACTTC. It codes for CATSREKQGAGDEQYF.

In its sample, this clone was seen a few times. V usage is TRBV6-6 and J usage is TRBJ1-4; 9 positions match TRBD1. CDR3 length equals 15 residues. Germline loops: CDR1 MNHNY, CDR2 SVGAGI (reference sequence). The junction had 3 bases not matched to a gene; V was cut back by 1 base and J by 6 bases. CDR3 loop: CASSYWRQGDEKLFF. The CDR3 DNA is TGTGCCAGCAGTTACTGGAGACAGGGGGATGAAAAACTGTTTTTT.

The chain joins TRBV5-4 to TRBJ1-5; TRBD1 matches at 8 bases. Germline assignment: CDR1 SGHNT and CDR2 YYREEE (reference sequence). This CDR3 region has 18 residues. The V segment lost 4 bases and the J segment 1 base; nucleotides outside the gene matches: 13. In DNA form, the CDR3 reads TGTGCCAGCAGCCCAATCCCCAGGGGGCGGGCGAGCAATCAGCCCCAGCATTTT. Its protein is CASSPIPRGRASNQPQHF.

The chain has TRBV4-2 and TRBJ2-5; TRBD2 matches 8 bases. The CDR3 covers 16 residues. Trimming cost V 0 bases and J 2 bases; bases outside gene matches: 5. CDR1 is LGHNA and CDR2 is YNFKEQ in the germline V gene. The CDR3 DNA is TGTGCCAGCAGCCAAGATCTCTCGGGGGGGCAAGAGACCCAGTACTTC. Its protein product is CASSQDLSGGQETQYF.

V is TRBV10-1 and J is TRBJ2-1; TRBD1 matches 7 bases. Germline values: CDR1 WNHNN, CDR2 SYGVQD (reference sequence). The CDR3 runs 16 residues. Losses at the gene ends were 4 bases for V and 4 bases for J; bases not matched to a gene: 10. For the CDR3, the DNA is TGCGCCAGCAGTGCTAAGGGACAGCCTGTTTACAATGAGCAGTTCTTC. Translated: CASSAKGQPVYNEQFF.

The CDR3 DNA sequence: TGTGCCAGCTCACCATACACCGGGGGGCCCTTGAACACTGAAGCTTTCTTT. This sequence encodes CASSPYTGGPLNTEAFF. The chain links TRBV18 to TRBJ1-1; D is perhaps TRBD1 (6 bases). The CDR3 consists of 17 residues. Trimming left V 2 bases short and J 0 bases short, with 16 bases between. Germline lookup yields CDR1 KGHSH and CDR2 LQKENI.

The CDR3 sequence: CATSRDAGGSFTEAFF. CDR3 in DNA: TGTGCCACCAGCAGAGATGCAGGGGGTTCGTTCACTGAAGCTTTCTTT. The chain is built from TRBV15 and TRBJ1-1, with TRBD1 matching over 7 bases. Germline-derived CDR1 and CDR2 are LNHNV and YYDKDF (reference sequence). This CDR3 region has 16 residues. Trimming cost V 0 bases and J 4 bases; bases outside gene matches: 8.

V is TRBV19 and J is TRBJ1-1, with D unclear. This CDR3 has 15 amino acids. In germline, CDR1 is LNHDA, CDR2 SQIVND (reference sequence). V was pared by 3 bases and J by 5 bases, with 16 bases between. The CDR3: CASSMAQPGETEAFF. The CDR3, as DNA: TGTGCCAGTAGTATGGCCCAACCCGGGGAGACTGAAGCTTTCTTT. Together with reference TRBV19 and TRBJ1-1, the CDR3 gives the full variable domain: DGGITQSPKYLFRKEGQNVTLSCEQNLNHDAMYWYRQDPGQGLRLIYYSQIVNDFQKGDIAEGYSVSREKKESFPLTVTSAQKNPTAFYLCASSMAQPGETEAFFGQGTRLTVV.

The chain links TRBV18 to TRBJ1-2, with D maybe TRBD1 (5 bases). The CDR3 has 17 residues. Trimming took off 3 bases at V and 0 bases at J, with 17 bases between the two ends. Germline V gene sequence: CDR1 KGHSH, CDR2 LQKENI. The CDR3 is CASSPRVETASNYGYTF. The CDR3 coding sequence is TGTGCCAGCTCACCTCGAGTCGAGACAGCGTCTAACTATGGCTACACCTTC. Filled out from reference TRBV18 and TRBJ1-2, the complete variable domain reads NAGVMQNPRHLVRRRGQEARLRCSPMKGHSHVYWYRQLPEEGLKFMVYLQKENIIDESGMPKERFSAEFPKEGPSILRIQQVVRGDSAAYFCASSPRVETASNYGYTFGSGTRLTVV.

The genes are TRBV27 and TRBJ1-1; the match to TRBD1 covers 11 bases. Trimming cost V 3 bases and J 9 bases; bases outside gene matches: 6. Germline-derived CDR1 and CDR2 are MNHEY and SMNVEV (reference sequence). The CDR3 runs to 14 residues. CDR3 coding DNA: TGTGCCAGCAGTTTCACGGGACAGGGGGATAAAGCTTTCTTT. It translates to CASSFTGQGDKAFF.

This clone was detected once. A read error may produce the germline difference seen at one junction end. The chain combines TRBV7-9 with TRBJ1-1; TRBD1 agrees at 11 bases. The CDR3 covers 18 residues. Germline CDR1 SEHNR, CDR2 FQNEAQ (reference sequence). This CDR3 is CASSLVGAWDRGNAEAFF. CDR3 in DNA: TGTGCCAGCAGCTTAGTGGGCGCATGGGACAGGGGGAACGCTGAAGCTTTCTTT. Filled out from reference TRBV7-9 and TRBJ1-1, the complete variable domain reads DTGVSQNPRHKITKRGQNVTFRCDPISEHNRLYWYRQTLGQGPEFLTYFQNEAQLEKSRLLSDRFSAERPKGSFSTLEIQRTEQGDSAMYLCASSLVGAWDRGNAEAFFGQGTRLTVV.

V gene TRBV9 combines with J gene TRBJ1-2, with unresolved D. Germline lookup yields CDR1 SGDLS and CDR2 YYNGEE. Trimming stripped 0 bases from V and 6 bases from J, with 6 bases between. CDR3 size: 12 residues. The CDR3 nucleotides are TGTGCCAGCAGCGTAGGAGGCCATGGCTACACCTTC. Translating it yields CASSVGGHGYTF.

The rearrangement uses TRBV5-6 and TRBJ1-2; 11 bases align to TRBD1. The J segment lost 8 bases and the V segment lost 3 bases, leaving 9 bases of the junction unmatched. This CDR3 is built from 15 residues. The germline V gene encodes CDR1 SGHDT and CDR2 YYEEEE. The CDR3 DNA reads as TGTGCCAGCAGCTCAGGACAGGGGGCTATAGGAGGCTACACCTTC. It specifies CASSSGQGAIGGYTF. The full variable domain, in which reference TRBV5-6 and TRBJ1-2 provide the parts outside the CDR3, is DAGVTQSPTHLIKTRGQQVTLRCSPKSGHDTVSWYQQALGQGPQFIFQYYEEEERQRGNFPDRFSGHQFPNYSSELNVNALLLGDSALYLCASSSGQGAIGGYTFGSGTRLTVV.

The chain couples TRBV13 to TRBJ2-1; 11 nucleotides match TRBD2. Germline V gene lookup returns CDR1 PRHDT and CDR2 FYEKMQ (reference sequence). Trimming took 2 bases from V and 0 from J; bases not matched to a gene: 9. The CDR3 sequence is 19 residues long. CDR3 region: CASSLSGLAGPSSYNEQFF. The CDR3 DNA reads TGTGCCAGCAGCTTAAGCGGACTAGCGGGCCCTAGCTCCTACAATGAGCAGTTCTTC.

V gene TRBV5-6 combines with J gene TRBJ1-2, with 11 bases identical to TRBD1. CDR3 length equals 14 residues. From germline, CDR1 is SGHDT and CDR2 YYEEEE. The V and J ends lost 5 bases and 8 bases, in that order; junction bases with no gene match: 8. The CDR3 region has the DNA TGTGCCAGCAGTTCGGACAGGGGGCTCAGCGGCTACACCTTC. This codes for CASSSDRGLSGYTF.